A single sample gave rise to the 2 T cell receptor beta chains below, sequenced in a study of cytomegalovirus exposure and HLA in healthy donors. In the PCR, 60 Vbeta and 13 Jbeta primers were used. The method was immunoSEQ multiplex PCR; TCRdb's version includes in-frame clones alone and lacks a portion of them. The sample yields more than 90,000 clones, approximately 81% seen once. The sample was PBMCs. The origin of the receptors is a woman between 65 and 79 years old in good health and CMV-seropositive.

J is TRBJ2-3 and V is TRBV4-2; 7 bases agree with TRBD2. V was clipped by 6 bases and J by 2 bases; unmatched bases: 20. Germline assignment: CDR1 LGHNA and CDR2 YNFKEQ. The CDR3 is made up of 19 amino acids. The CDR3 here is CASSPRLKRDPEHTDTQYF. The CDR3 DNA follows: TGTGCCAGCAGTCCGCGATTAAAGCGGGATCCGGAACACACAGATACGCAGTATTTT.

CDR3 sequence: CASSLSGGATSNQPQHF. The CDR3 DNA is TGTGCCAGCAGTTTATCAGGGGGAGCCACTAGCAATCAGCCCCAGCATTTT. The genes are TRBV27 and TRBJ1-5, with D perhaps matching TRBD1 (6 bases). The V end was cut by 0 bases, the J end by 0 bases, with 12 bases between. This CDR3 contains 17 residues. Germline CDR1 reads MNHEY; CDR2 reads SMNVEV (reference sequence).